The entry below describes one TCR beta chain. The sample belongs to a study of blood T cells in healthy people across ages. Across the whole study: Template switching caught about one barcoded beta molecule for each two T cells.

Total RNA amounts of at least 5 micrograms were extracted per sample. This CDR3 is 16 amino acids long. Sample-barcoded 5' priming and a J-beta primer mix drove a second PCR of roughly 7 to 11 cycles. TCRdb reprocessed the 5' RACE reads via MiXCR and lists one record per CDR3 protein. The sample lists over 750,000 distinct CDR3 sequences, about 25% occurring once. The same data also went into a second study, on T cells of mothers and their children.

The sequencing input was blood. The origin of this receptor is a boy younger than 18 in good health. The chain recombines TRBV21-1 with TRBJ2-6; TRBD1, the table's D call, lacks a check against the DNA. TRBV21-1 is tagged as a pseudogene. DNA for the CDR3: TGTGCCAGCCGCCCAAAGGGGGAGTCTGGGGCCAACGTCCTGACTTTC. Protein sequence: CASRPKGESGANVLTF.